The sequence of this T cell receptor (beta chain) was determined in a study of early T cells in non-severe SARS-CoV-2 infection. Study details: Chains were unpaired, as sequencing was done on bulk RNA from unsorted whole blood. Study observations and caveats: Matches to VDJdb favored anti-spike CD8 responses and missed private and CD4 specificities.

Tagging with unique molecular identifiers was applied to individual cDNA molecules. From the 5' RACE reads, TCRdb called clonotypes with MiXCR, one entry per CDR3 protein. This table holds tens of thousands of distinct CDR3 sequences, approximately 9.7% found once. The V end was cut by 0 bases, the J end by 2 bases, with 6 bases between. The germline V gene encodes CDR1 KGHSH and CDR2 LQKENI. This CDR3 has 14 residues. On this clonotype: Its antigen is currently unknown.

Sequencing was done on a sample of whole blood. This receptor was identified in an adult who was a healthcare worker with PCR-confirmed SARS-CoV-2 infection or an uninfected control (not recorded which). The rearrangement joins TRBV18 to TRBJ2-3; D gene uncertain. CDR3 loop: CASSPPLHTDTQYF. The CDR3, as DNA: TGTGCCAGCTCACCACCCCTTCACACAGATACGCAGTATTTT. Drawing the rest from reference TRBV18 and TRBJ2-3, the complete variable domain is NAGVMQNPRHLVRRRGQEARLRCSPMKGHSHVYWYRQLPEEGLKFMVYLQKENIIDESGMPKERFSAEFPKEGPSILRIQQVVRGDSAAYFCASSPPLHTDTQYFGPGTRLTVL.